Each of the 10 T cell receptor beta chains below was sequenced from the same sample in a study of T cell responses to AZD1222 COVID-19 vaccine. The assay was immunoSEQ multiplex PCR, and TCRdb's table has in-frame clones only and misses some. Of tens of thousands of clones in the sample, roughly nine tenths are singletons; the top ten hold 9.3%. The specimen comprised peripheral blood, sampled 28 days after the second AZD1222 dose. The receptors here all came from an adult who received the AZD1222 COVID-19 vaccine.

In this sample, this clone turned up a few times. This chain uses TRBV7-2 with TRBJ2-7; possibly TRBD1 or TRBD2 for D (6 bases each). Germline CDR1 reads SGHTA; CDR2 reads FQGNSA. Trimming stripped 0 bases from V and 6 bases from J, with 9 bases between. This CDR3 contains 13 residues. Here the CDR3 DNA reads TGTGCCAGCAGCTTAGCACAGGGAGGCGAGCAGTACGTC. It translates to CASSLAQGGEQYV.

V and J are TRBV19 and TRBJ2-7, with 9 bases identical to TRBD1. In germline, CDR1 is LNHDA, CDR2 SQIVND (reference sequence). The CDR3 is made up of 14 amino acids. Unmatched junction bases numbered 6, after V lost 4 bases and J lost 5 bases. The CDR3 loop reads CASSTPGQGNEQYF. DNA of the CDR3: TGTGCCAGTAGTACCCCGGGACAGGGCAACGAGCAGTACTTC.

The chain recombines TRBV5-4 with TRBJ2-7; D may be TRBD1 or TRBD2 (6 bases each). The CDR3 sequence is 14 residues long. Trimming took 6 bases from V and 1 from J, leaving 14 bases between them. Germline V gene sequence: CDR1 SGHNT, CDR2 YYREEE (reference sequence). Here the CDR3 reads CASNKGGQSYEQYF. For the CDR3, the DNA is TGTGCCAGCAATAAAGGGGGGCAATCCTACGAGCAGTACTTC.

This clone was seen a single time. This chain links TRBV6-2 or TRBV6-3 with TRBJ2-7, with D unresolved. The V end lost 2 bases, the J end lost 0 bases, and 8 bases lay between the germline ends. From germline, CDR1 is MNHEY and CDR2 SVGEGT. There are 14 residues in the CDR3. CDR3: CASSYRLSSYEQYF. Written as DNA, the CDR3 is TGTGCCAGCAGTTACAGGTTAAGCTCCTACGAGCAGTACTTC.

The rearrangement links TRBV7-2 to TRBJ1-4; a possible D gene is TRBD1 (5 bases). This CDR3 is built from 15 residues. Looked up from germline, CDR1 is SGHTA and CDR2 is FQGNSA. V gave up 5 bases and J gave up 8 bases, with 18 bases separating them. The CDR3 DNA sequence: TGTGCCAGCAGCCATGGGAACCAGGGTTCGGAAAAACTGTTTTTT. Its translation: CASSHGNQGSEKLFF.

This clone was seen just once. This sequence joins TRBV7-2 and TRBJ1-1; no clear D. The CDR3 length is 12 residues. Looked up from germline, CDR1 is SGHTA and CDR2 is FQGNSA. Trimming shortened V by 3 bases and J by 5 bases, and 7 bases separated the two germline ends. This CDR3 is CASSFFRTEAFF. The CDR3 DNA follows: TGTGCCAGCAGCTTTTTTCGGACTGAAGCTTTCTTT.

The genes are TRBV19 and TRBJ2-7; a weak D match, TRBD2 (6 bases). The CDR3 is made up of 14 amino acids. Germline V CDR1 and CDR2: LNHDA, SQIVND (reference sequence). Trimming removed 3 bases from V and 7 bases from J, with 16 bases in between. CDR3 sequence reads: CASSIGRSGEEQYF. CDR3 sequence (DNA): TGTGCCAGTAGTATCGGGCGGTCGGGGGAAGAGCAGTACTTC.

The V call is TRBV11-3, the J call TRBJ1-5, with 9 bases matching TRBD1. V lost 1 base and J lost 0; bases outside the gene matches: 7. Germline CDR1 reads SGHNT; CDR2 reads YENEEA. This CDR3 is built from 18 residues. CDR3 nucleotides: TGTGCCAGCAGCTTAGCCGGGACAGGGTATTATAGCAATCAGCCCCAGCATTTT. Translated: CASSLAGTGYYSNQPQHF.

J is TRBJ2-2 and V is TRBV28; the match to TRBD2 covers 8 bases. J gave up 4 bases and V 2 bases, and 9 bases lay outside the gene matches. Germline CDR1 reads MDHEN; CDR2 reads SYDVKM. The CDR3 contains 17 residues. CDR3 region: CASSLAIPGGRTGELFF. Written as DNA, the CDR3 is TGTGCCAGCAGTTTAGCCATCCCGGGGGGGCGCACCGGGGAGCTGTTTTTT.

The chain combines TRBV20-1 with TRBJ1-2; possibly TRBD1 for D (5 bases). Trimming took 3 bases from V and 8 from J, leaving 13 bases between them. The CDR3 runs 12 residues. Germline V gene sequence: CDR1 DFQATT, CDR2 SNEGSKA (reference sequence). Here the CDR3 reads CSASIGAGGYTF. The CDR3 DNA sequence: TGCAGTGCTAGTATAGGGGCGGGAGGCTACACCTTC.